The TCR beta chain described here comes from a study of T cell responses to AZD1222 COVID-19 vaccine. Findings of the study overall: Breadth and depth of Spike-specific TCRs rose after two AZD1222 doses. Mostly white British, mostly female donors; authors suggested clonal diversity may be underestimated.

Pooled samples include second doses given at about 4 or 12 weeks. Data came from immunoSEQ multiplex PCR; TCRdb stores just in-frame clones and leaves some out. The sample shows more than 100,000 clones, roughly 91% of them seen only once. Remarks on this clone: Its specificity is unknown.

The germline V gene encodes CDR1 SGHRS and CDR2 YFSETQ. V was clipped by 4 bases and J by 3 bases, with 20 bases between them. The CDR3 extends over 16 amino acids. The chain uses TRBV5-1 and TRBJ2-7; D possibly corresponds to TRBD1 (5 bases). The sample consisted of peripheral blood, taken 28 days after the second AZD1222 dose. The TCR comes from an adult who received the AZD1222 COVID-19 vaccine. Written as DNA, the CDR3 is TGCGCCAGCAGCCCCTCAGGGATCCCTCAAGACTACGAGCAGTACTTC. Protein: CASSPSGIPQDYEQYF.